These 32 T cell receptor beta chains were all obtained from the same sample, sequenced in a study of cytomegalovirus exposure and HLA in healthy donors. 13 Jbeta primers and 60 Vbeta primers were used for the PCR. The method was immunoSEQ multiplex PCR; TCRdb's version includes in-frame clones alone and lacks a portion of them. Of about 37,000 clones listed, roughly 79% were seen once; the top ten hold 9.3%. Material for sequencing was PBMCs. The receptor set was obtained from a middle-aged woman in good health and CMV-seronegative.

The chain combines TRBV7-2 with TRBJ1-5, with 10 bases identical to TRBD1. The CDR3 covers 17 residues. Germline-derived CDR1 and CDR2 are SGHTA and FQGNSA. V lost 5 bases, J lost 0 bases, and 7 bases stayed unmatched. The CDR3 DNA reads TGTGCCAGCAGCCTGACAGGGGGCCAATATAGCAATCAGCCCCAGCATTTT. Protein product: CASSLTGGQYSNQPQHF.

The rearrangement uses TRBV28 and TRBJ1-2, with TRBD1 identical over 10 bases. The germline V gene has CDR1 MDHEN and CDR2 SYDVKM. The CDR3 length is 16 residues. With V trimmed by 2 bases and J by 7 bases, 10 bases remained unmatched. The CDR3 nucleotides read TGTGCCAGCAGTTTAAGGGGACAGGGGCTAAGGGGTGGCTACACCTTC. This encodes CASSLRGQGLRGGYTF.

The V and J genes are TRBV19 and TRBJ1-1, with a possible D match to TRBD1 (5 bases). CDR3 size: 16 residues. The germline gives CDR1 LNHDA, CDR2 SQIVND (reference sequence). Between the trimmed V and J ends, which lost 5 bases and 0 bases, there was a span of 16 bases. CDR3 DNA: TGTGCCAGTAGTCCCCCCAAGGGCAGGGTGAACACTGAAGCTTTCTTT. It encodes CASSPPKGRVNTEAFF.

On this clone itself: The identical CDR3 is also encoded by other nucleotide sequences in the sample. This chain uses TRBV7-2 with TRBJ2-1; 8 bases fit TRBD2. The CDR3 sequence is 14 residues long. V was pared by 5 bases and J by 4 bases, with 4 bases of the junction left unmatched. CDR1 is SGHTA, CDR2 FQGNSA, per germline. The CDR3: CASSRGLAYNEQFF. The CDR3 coding sequence is TGTGCCAGCAGCCGAGGACTAGCATACAATGAGCAGTTCTTC. The complete variable domain, with remaining parts taken from reference TRBV7-2 and TRBJ2-1, reads GAGVSQSPSNKVTEKGKDVELRCDPISGHTALYWYRQSLGQGLEFLIYFQGNSAPDKSGLPSDRFSAERTGGSVSTLTIQRTQQEDSAVYLCASSRGLAYNEQFFGPGTRLTVL.

This clone was seen only once. The CDR3 DNA reads as TGCGCCAGCAGCCCAAAGGGGGCTGGGATGAACACTGAAGCTTTCTTT. Its translation is CASSPKGAGMNTEAFF. The rearrangement links TRBV4-1 to TRBJ1-1, with TRBD1 identical over 7 bases. J gave up 0 bases and V 4 bases, and 8 bases lay outside the gene matches. The germline CDR1 and CDR2 sequences are MGHRA and YSYEKL. The CDR3 is 16 residues long.

This clone was seen a handful of times. The chain uses TRBV19 and TRBJ1-5; D ambiguous. The V gene lost 7 bases and the J gene lost 1 base, with 5 bases spanning the gap. CDR3 length: 12 residues. Germline V gene lookup returns CDR1 LNHDA and CDR2 SQIVND (reference sequence). The CDR3 sequence is CASKESNQPQHF. CDR3 DNA: TGTGCCAGTAAGGAGAGCAATCAGCCCCAGCATTTT.

The chain recombines TRBV7-3 with TRBJ1-1; weak D call: TRBD1 (5 bases). The ends were cut back, 2 bases at V and 3 bases at J, with 7 bases in the middle. The CDR3 covers 13 residues. Looked up from germline, CDR1 is SGHTA and CDR2 is FQGTGA. The CDR3 DNA follows: TGTGCCAGCAGCTTATCGGGGGACACTGAAGCTTTCTTT. Encoded protein: CASSLSGDTEAFF.

This clone occurred a few times. V is TRBV19 and J is TRBJ2-3; the match to TRBD1 covers 8 bases. Trimming at V came to 5 bases and at J to 5 bases, leaving 6 bases not matched to a gene. CDR1 is LNHDA, CDR2 SQIVND, per germline (reference sequence). The CDR3 sequence is 14 residues long. The CDR3 DNA follows: TGTGCCAGTAGTGCCAGGGGGCTTGGAGATACGCAGTATTTT. Translation: CASSARGLGDTQYF. Combining the CDR3 with reference TRBV19 and TRBJ2-3 gives the whole variable domain DGGITQSPKYLFRKEGQNVTLSCEQNLNHDAMYWYRQDPGQGLRLIYYSQIVNDFQKGDIAEGYSVSREKKESFPLTVTSAQKNPTAFYLCASSARGLGDTQYFGPGTRLTVL.

The chain uses TRBV7-8 and TRBJ2-7, with TRBD1 as a possible D gene (5 bases). This CDR3 has 15 amino acids. Trimming left V 5 bases short and J 2 bases short, with 16 bases between. The germline V gene has CDR1 SGHVS and CDR2 FQNEAQ. The chain's CDR3 is CASSGRTNGTYEQYV. The CDR3 DNA reads TGTGCCAGCAGCGGTCGGACAAACGGTACCTACGAGCAGTACGTC.

The V gene is TRBV5-1, the J gene TRBJ1-1; 8 nucleotides line up with TRBD1. Germline trimming cut 2 bases from V and 3 bases from J; bases unmatched to any gene: 0. CDR1 and CDR2 (germline): SGHRS, YFSETQ. CDR3 size: 13 residues. In DNA form, the CDR3 reads TGCGCCAGCAGCTTACAGGGGGACACTGAAGCTTTCTTT. This translates into CASSLQGDTEAFF. Full variable domain (missing parts from reference TRBV5-1 and TRBJ1-1): KAGVTQTPRYLIKTRGQQVTLSCSPISGHRSVSWYQQTPGQGLQFLFEYFSETQRNKGNFPGRFSGRQFSNSRSEMNVSTLELGDSALYLCASSLQGDTEAFFGQGTRLTVV.

The chain combines TRBV2 with TRBJ2-7, with D perhaps TRBD1 (6 bases). The V end lost 6 bases, the J end lost 3 bases, and 15 bases lay between the germline ends. The CDR3 sequence is 14 residues long. Germline assignment: CDR1 SNHLY and CDR2 FYNNEI. The CDR3 bases are TGTGCCAGCAGCCCTTTGACAGGCCGCTACGAGCAGTACGTC. Amino acids: CASSPLTGRYEQYV.

V is TRBV5-4 and J is TRBJ2-5, with D unclear. V shed 0 bases and J shed 0 bases, with 6 bases lying between them. The CDR3 runs 14 residues. Per the germline V gene, CDR1 is SGHNT and CDR2 is YYREEE (reference sequence). CDR3 amino acids: CASSLVSNQETQYF. Written as DNA, the CDR3 is TGTGCCAGCAGCTTGGTTTCCAACCAAGAGACCCAGTACTTC.

The chain joins TRBV29-1 to TRBJ1-1, with D maybe TRBD1 (6 bases). This CDR3 contains 11 residues. The germline gives CDR1 SQVTM, CDR2 ANQGSEA. V was pared by 5 bases and J by 8 bases, with 12 bases between. The CDR3 DNA sequence: TGCAGCGTTAACAGGGTTGGGGAAGCTTTCTTT. It encodes CSVNRVGEAFF.

This sequence joins TRBV11-3 and TRBJ2-1, with TRBD1 as a possible D gene (6 bases). V was clipped by 3 bases and J by 9 bases, with 9 bases between them. There are 12 residues in the CDR3. CDR1 and CDR2 from the germline V gene are SGHNT and YENEEA. DNA of the CDR3: TGTGCCAGCAGCTTGACAGGAATTGAGCAGTTCTTC. It yields the protein CASSLTGIEQFF.

The chain joins TRBV6-1 to TRBJ2-1; D unclear. Germline values: CDR1 MNHNS, CDR2 SASEGT. The CDR3 contains 14 residues. Trimming took 5 bases from V and 1 from J, leaving 9 bases between them. CDR3 residues: CASSSGISYNEQFF. The CDR3 bases are TGTGCCAGCAGTTCGGGTATATCCTACAATGAGCAGTTCTTC.

The chain is built from TRBV2 and TRBJ1-5; D not certain. This CDR3 is 14 amino acids long. V gave up 7 bases and J gave up 3 bases, with 13 bases separating them. CDR1 SNHLY and CDR2 FYNNEI come from the germline V gene. The DNA for the CDR3 is TGTGCCAGCACGTCGAGGCAGAACAATCAGCCCCAGCATTTT. This gives the protein CASTSRQNNQPQHF. Drawing the rest from reference TRBV2 and TRBJ1-5, the complete variable domain is EPEVTQTPSHQVTQMGQEVILRCVPISNHLYFYWYRQILGQKVEFLVSFYNNEISEKSEIFDDQFSVERPDGSNFTLKIRSTKLEDSAMYFCASTSRQNNQPQHFGDGTRLSIL.

This chain uses TRBV29-1 with TRBJ1-1; D remains unclear. The CDR3 runs to 11 residues. With 8 bases removed from V and 0 bases from J, the gap between germline ends came to 7 bases. Per germline, CDR1 SQVTM and CDR2 ANQGSEA. CDR3 residues: CSLRVNTEAFF. DNA of the CDR3: TGCAGCTTGAGGGTGAACACTGAAGCTTTCTTT. The whole variable domain, remainder taken from reference TRBV29-1 and TRBJ1-1, is SAVISQKPSRDICQRGTSLTIQCQVDSQVTMMFWYRQQPGQSLTLIATANQGSEATYESGFVIDKFPISRPNLTFSTLTVSNMSPEDSSIYLCSLRVNTEAFFGQGTRLTVV.

This clone was counted a single time. The chain recombines TRBV6-5 with TRBJ1-2, with 7 bases aligning to TRBD1. The germline V gene has CDR1 MNHEY and CDR2 SVGAGI. This CDR3 has 12 residues. The V and J ends lost 5 bases and 7 bases, in that order; junction bases with no gene match: 4. The CDR3 DNA reads as TGTGCCAGCAGTCGGGACAGCGGTGGCTACACCTTC. Translation: CASSRDSGGYTF.

This chain uses TRBV5-1 with TRBJ2-2; D unclear. CDR3 length: 15 amino acids. Trimming stripped 5 bases from V and 4 bases from J, with 15 bases between. Per the germline V gene, CDR1 is SGHRS and CDR2 is YFSETQ. This CDR3 is CASRRPTTFTGELFF. Written as DNA, the CDR3 is TGCGCCAGCAGAAGGCCCACTACTTTCACCGGGGAGCTGTTTTTT.

This sequence joins TRBV7-8 and TRBJ2-5; perhaps TRBD1 as D (6 bases). Trimming pared 3 bases from V and 5 bases from J, leaving 13 bases between. CDR1 is SGHVS, CDR2 FQNEAQ, per germline. CDR3 length: 14 residues. The CDR3 spells CASSFGSRGETQYF. CDR3 sequence (DNA): TGTGCCAGCAGCTTTGGGTCTAGGGGGGAGACCCAGTACTTC.

The chain combines TRBV6-1 with TRBJ1-2; the D is unclear. V was clipped by 3 bases and J by 6 bases, with 14 bases between them. The CDR3 consists of 14 residues. Per germline, CDR1 MNHNS and CDR2 SASEGT. In DNA form, the CDR3 reads TGTGCCAGCAGTGACGTCGAGGCTTGGGATGGCTACACCTTC. Residues: CASSDVEAWDGYTF.

The rearrangement uses TRBV18 and TRBJ2-1; perhaps TRBD2 as D (6 bases). Germline CDR1 is KGHSH and CDR2 is LQKENI. V was pared by 5 bases and J by 3 bases, with 14 bases between. This CDR3 has 15 residues. The CDR3 spells CASSSGGASYNEQFF. In DNA, the CDR3 is TGTGCCAGCTCATCGGGCGGGGCCAGCTACAATGAGCAGTTCTTC.

J is TRBJ2-7 and V is TRBV27; TRBD1 aligns across 9 bases. Germline CDR1 and CDR2: MNHEY and SMNVEV (reference sequence). This CDR3 has 17 amino acids. After removal of 6 bases from V and 1 base from J, the junction contained 13 bases not matched to a gene. This CDR3 is CASSRSIGGTGSYEQYF. DNA for the CDR3: TGTGCCAGCAGCCGCTCCATAGGTGGGACAGGGTCCTACGAGCAGTACTTC.

The genes are TRBV7-8 and TRBJ2-1; 8 bases agree with TRBD2. The junction had 4 bases not matched to a gene; V was cut back by 5 bases and J by 1 base. Germline V gene sequence: CDR1 SGHVS, CDR2 FQNEAQ. The CDR3 sequence is 15 residues long. CDR3 in DNA: TGTGCCAGCAGCCTTTTAGCGGGGTCCTACAATGAGCAGTTCTTC. It translates to CASSLLAGSYNEQFF.

This clone was detected a few times. V usage is TRBV5-1 and J usage is TRBJ2-3, with TRBD1 matching over 8 bases. The CDR3 is 14 amino acids. Germline CDR1 and CDR2: SGHRS and YFSETQ. V gave up 3 bases and J gave up 3 bases; unmatched junction bases: 3. The CDR3 coding sequence is TGCGCCAGCAGCTGGAACAGGGGGACAGATACGCAGTATTTT. Encoded protein: CASSWNRGTDTQYF. Supplemented by reference TRBV5-1 and TRBJ2-3, the full variable domain reads KAGVTQTPRYLIKTRGQQVTLSCSPISGHRSVSWYQQTPGQGLQFLFEYFSETQRNKGNFPGRFSGRQFSNSRSEMNVSTLELGDSALYLCASSWNRGTDTQYFGPGTRLTVL.

The chain carries TRBV18 and TRBJ2-5; weak D call: TRBD1 (6 bases). Germline assignment: CDR1 KGHSH and CDR2 LQKENI. CDR3 length: 13 amino acids. The V and J ends lost 7 bases and 0 bases respectively, with 9 bases between them. The CDR3 DNA follows: TGTGCCAGCTTACAGGGATACCAAGAGACCCAGTACTTC. It codes for CASLQGYQETQYF.

The chain employs TRBV7-9 and TRBJ2-7; tentative D call: TRBD1 (6 bases). V was trimmed by 4 bases and J by 3 bases, leaving 13 bases between them. This CDR3 contains 14 residues. Per germline, CDR1 SEHNR and CDR2 FQNEAQ (reference sequence). The CDR3 DNA sequence: TGTGCCAGCAGCTACCGGGACAACCTCTACGAGCAGTACTTC. This gives the protein CASSYRDNLYEQYF.

This chain links TRBV4-3 with TRBJ2-2; 8 nucleotides match TRBD2. Germline-derived CDR1 and CDR2 are LGHNA and YSLEER. CDR3 length: 18 residues. Trimming removed 4 bases from V and 4 bases from J; junction bases left unmatched: 14. CDR3 sequence reads: CASSLEYSGGAGTGELFF. The CDR3 bases are TGCGCCAGCAGCCTAGAGTATTCGGGGGGGGCTGGCACCGGGGAGCTGTTTTTT.

This clone has a single count. This chain joins TRBV4-1 and TRBJ2-7, with TRBD1 matching 11 bases. This CDR3 contains 15 residues. Germline-derived CDR1 and CDR2 are MGHRA and YSYEKL. Trimming cost V 2 bases and J 3 bases; bases outside gene matches: 3. As DNA, the CDR3 is TGCGCCAGCAGCCAATCGGGACAGGGGGGCTACGAGCAGTACTTC. Amino acids: CASSQSGQGGYEQYF.

This clone showed up just a few times. The chain recombines TRBV9 with TRBJ2-2; D call uncertain. CDR3 length: 14 residues. The ends were cut back, 4 bases at V and 6 bases at J, with 13 bases in the middle. Germline CDR1 is SGDLS and CDR2 is YYNGEE. The CDR3 is CASSPGLLAGELFF. The CDR3 bases are TGTGCCAGCAGCCCAGGTCTGTTAGCCGGGGAGCTGTTTTTT.

In DNA, the CDR3 is TGTGCCAGCAGTTACTCGCCAGGGGACGTCTATGGCTACACCTTC. It specifies CASSYSPGDVYGYTF. The rearrangement joins TRBV6-5 to TRBJ1-2; D is perhaps TRBD1 (6 bases). The length of the CDR3 is 15 residues. V gave up 0 bases and J gave up 4 bases, with 12 bases separating them. Per the germline V gene, CDR1 is MNHEY and CDR2 is SVGAGI.

V usage is TRBV10-3 and J usage is TRBJ1-4, with D hard to call. V lost 2 bases to trimming and J lost 8 bases, with 6 bases between them. CDR1 is ENHRY, CDR2 SYGVKD, per germline. CDR3 length: 12 amino acids. Here the CDR3 reads CAISEAGEKLFF. The CDR3 nucleotides are TGTGCCATCAGTGAGGCAGGAGAAAAACTGTTTTTT.